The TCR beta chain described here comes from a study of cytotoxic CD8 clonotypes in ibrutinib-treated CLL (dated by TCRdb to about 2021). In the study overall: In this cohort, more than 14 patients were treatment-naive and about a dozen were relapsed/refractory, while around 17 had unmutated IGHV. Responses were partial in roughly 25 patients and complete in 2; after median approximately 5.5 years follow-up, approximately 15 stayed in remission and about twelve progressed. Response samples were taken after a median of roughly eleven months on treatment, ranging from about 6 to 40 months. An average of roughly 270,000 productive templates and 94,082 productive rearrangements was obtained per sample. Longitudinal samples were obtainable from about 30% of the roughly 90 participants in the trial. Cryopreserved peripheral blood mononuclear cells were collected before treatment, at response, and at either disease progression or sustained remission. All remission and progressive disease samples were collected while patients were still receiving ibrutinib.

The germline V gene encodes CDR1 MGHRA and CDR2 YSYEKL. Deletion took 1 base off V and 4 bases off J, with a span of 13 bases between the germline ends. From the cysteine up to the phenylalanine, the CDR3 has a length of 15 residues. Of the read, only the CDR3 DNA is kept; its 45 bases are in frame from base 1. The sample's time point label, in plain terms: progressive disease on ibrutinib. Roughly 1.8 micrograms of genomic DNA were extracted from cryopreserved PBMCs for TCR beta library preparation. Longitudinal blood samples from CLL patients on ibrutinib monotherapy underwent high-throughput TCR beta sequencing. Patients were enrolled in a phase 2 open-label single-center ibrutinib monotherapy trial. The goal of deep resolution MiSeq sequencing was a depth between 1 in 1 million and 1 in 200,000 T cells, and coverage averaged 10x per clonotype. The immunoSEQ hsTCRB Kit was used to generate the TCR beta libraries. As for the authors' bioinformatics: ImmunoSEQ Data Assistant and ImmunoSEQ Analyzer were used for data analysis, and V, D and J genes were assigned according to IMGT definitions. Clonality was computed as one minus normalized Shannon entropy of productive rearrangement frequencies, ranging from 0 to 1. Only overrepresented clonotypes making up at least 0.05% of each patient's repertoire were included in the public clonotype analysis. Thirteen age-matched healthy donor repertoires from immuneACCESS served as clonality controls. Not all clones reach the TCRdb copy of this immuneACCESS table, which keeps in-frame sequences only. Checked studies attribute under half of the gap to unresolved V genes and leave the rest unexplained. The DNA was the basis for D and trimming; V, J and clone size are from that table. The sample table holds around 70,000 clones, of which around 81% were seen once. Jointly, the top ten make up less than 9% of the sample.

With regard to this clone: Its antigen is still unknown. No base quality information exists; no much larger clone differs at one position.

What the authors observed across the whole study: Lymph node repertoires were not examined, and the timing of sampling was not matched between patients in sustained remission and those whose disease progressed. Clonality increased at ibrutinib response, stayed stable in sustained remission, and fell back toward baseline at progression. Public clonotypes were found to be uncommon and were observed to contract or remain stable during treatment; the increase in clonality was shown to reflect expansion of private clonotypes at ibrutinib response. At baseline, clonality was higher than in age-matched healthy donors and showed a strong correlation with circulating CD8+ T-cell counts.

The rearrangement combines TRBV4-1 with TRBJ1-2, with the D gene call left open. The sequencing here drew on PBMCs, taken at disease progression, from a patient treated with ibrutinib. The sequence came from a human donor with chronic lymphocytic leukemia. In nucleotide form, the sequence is TGCGCCAGCAGCCAAGTGGACGGCCCAATCTATGGCTACACCTTC. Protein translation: CASSQVDGPIYGYTF.